The table lists the clone carrying this T cell receptor beta chain with a count of one. The data were obtained in a study of blood T cell repertoires in COVID-19. Study-level information: Acute and convalescent COVID-19 samples came from the United States, Italy and Spain. Sources were T cells, B-cell-depleted T cells, or PBMCs; the material itself was cDNA or gDNA.

In the original processing: For nucleated cells, counts were estimated from reference gene primer amplification. Some clones are missing from TCRdb's copy, which holds only in-frame ones; the method was immunoSEQ multiplex PCR. V and J calls and clone size are those listed in that table; D and trimming were worked out from the DNA. The sample has roughly 190,000 clones, 70% to 90% seen once. CDR1 and CDR2 from the germline V gene are SNHLY and FYNNEI. The V gene end was trimmed by 4 bases and the J gene end by 7 bases; junction bases not matched to a gene: 21. The CDR3 totals 20 residues. The sequenced sample was peripheral blood. The chain employs TRBV2 and TRBJ2-2; 10 bases agree with TRBD2. This TCR came from a man between 60 and 75 years old with active or convalescent COVID-19. The CDR3 DNA reads as TGTGCCAGCAGTGGTTTTCCATTAGGACTAGCGGTTCCTCGTGGCGGGGAGCTGTTTTTT. This translates into CASSGFPLGLAVPRGGELFF.